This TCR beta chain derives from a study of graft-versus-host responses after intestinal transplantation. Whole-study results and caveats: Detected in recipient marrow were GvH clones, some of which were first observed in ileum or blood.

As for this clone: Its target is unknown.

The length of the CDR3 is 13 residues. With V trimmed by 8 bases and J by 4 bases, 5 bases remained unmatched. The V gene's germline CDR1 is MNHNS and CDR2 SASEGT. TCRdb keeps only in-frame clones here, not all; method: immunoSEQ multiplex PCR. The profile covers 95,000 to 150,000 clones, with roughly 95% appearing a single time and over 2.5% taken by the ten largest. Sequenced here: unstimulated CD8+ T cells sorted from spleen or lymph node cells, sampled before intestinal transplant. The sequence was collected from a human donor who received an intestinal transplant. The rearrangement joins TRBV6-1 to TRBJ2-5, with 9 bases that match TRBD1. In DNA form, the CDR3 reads TGTGCCAGCGCCGGGACAGGGCCAGAGACCCAGTACTTC. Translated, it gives CASAGTGPETQYF.